This TCR beta chain appears in the sequencing data of a study of lymphopenia after photon versus proton radiotherapy. To note about this clone: What it recognizes is unknown.

Sequencing used immunoSEQ multiplex PCR; TCRdb keeps in-frame clones, though not all of them. The sample has 55,000 to 70,000 clones, under 95% seen once. Study-wide results and caveats: After lymphocyte nadir, photon-treated repertoires showed oligoclonal expansion, especially CD8+ Temra. Survival link was tested only in deceased patients; proton benefit remains a possibility. Under photons, naive T cells and diversity fell while effector/memory populations rose. A bigger post-nadir fall in TCR diversity correlated inversely with survival time in deceased patients.

With 4 bases clipped from V and 4 bases from J, the junction kept 8 bases outside the gene matches. Per the germline V gene, CDR1 is SGHDN and CDR2 is FVKESK. The CDR3 covers 15 residues. The sample consisted of peripheral blood, taken from a patient treated with photon-based radiotherapy. The genes are TRBV14 and TRBJ1-1, with 8 bases lining up with TRBD1. The source of this sequence is a middle-aged woman with cholangiocarcinoma. The CDR3 spells CASSLRTGSRTEAFF. For the CDR3, the DNA is TGTGCCAGCAGCCTAAGGACAGGGTCGCGCACTGAAGCTTTCTTT.